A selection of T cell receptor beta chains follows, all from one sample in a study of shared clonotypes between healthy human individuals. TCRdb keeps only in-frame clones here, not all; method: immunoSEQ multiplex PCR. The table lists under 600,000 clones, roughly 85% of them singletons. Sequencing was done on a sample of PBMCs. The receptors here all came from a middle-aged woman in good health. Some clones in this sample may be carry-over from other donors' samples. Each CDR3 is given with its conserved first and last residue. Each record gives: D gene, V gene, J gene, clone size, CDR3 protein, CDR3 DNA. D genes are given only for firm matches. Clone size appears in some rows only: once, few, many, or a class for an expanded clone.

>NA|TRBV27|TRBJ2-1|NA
CASSELGNEQFF
TGTGCCAGCAGTGAGCTGGGCAATGAGCAGTTCTTC
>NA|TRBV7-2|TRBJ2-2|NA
CASSLDHTRELFF
TGTGCCAGCAGCTTAGACCATACCAGGGAGCTGTTTTTT
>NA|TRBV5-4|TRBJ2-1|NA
CASSLAKGIGTEQFF
TGTGCCAGCAGCTTGGCCAAAGGGATAGGCACTGAGCAGTTCTTC
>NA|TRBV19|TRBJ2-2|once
CASSTPLYTGELFF
TGTGCCAGTAGTACCCCCCTCTACACCGGGGAGCTGTTTTTT
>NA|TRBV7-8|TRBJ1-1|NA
CASSLTPDSFGTEAFF
TGTGCCAGCAGCTTAACCCCGGACAGCTTTGGCACTGAAGCTTTCTTT
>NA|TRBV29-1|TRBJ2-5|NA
CSASDDKETQYF
TGCAGCGCCTCGGACGATAAAGAGACCCAGTACTTC
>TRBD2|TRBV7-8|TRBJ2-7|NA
CASSLGLTSGSYEQYF
TGTGCCAGCAGCTTAGGGCTGACTAGCGGGAGCTACGAGCAGTACTTC
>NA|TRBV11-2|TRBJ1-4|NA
CASSLRINEKLFF
TGTGCCAGCAGCTTACGGATAAATGAAAAACTGTTTTTT
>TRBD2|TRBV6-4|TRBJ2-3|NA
CASSDLASGGTDTQYF
TGTGCCAGCAGTGACTTGGCTAGCGGAGGCACAGATACGCAGTATTTT
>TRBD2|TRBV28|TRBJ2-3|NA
CASSFGGRGDTQYF
TGTGCCAGCAGTTTCGGGGGGAGAGGAGATACGCAGTATTTT
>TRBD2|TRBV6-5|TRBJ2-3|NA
CASGRADTQYF
TGTGCCAGCGGGAGGGCGGATACGCAGTATTTT
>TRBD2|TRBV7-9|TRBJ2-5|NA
CASSLGRVAGDIEETQYF
TGTGCCAGCAGCTTAGGACGGGTAGCGGGAGACATAGAGGAGACCCAGTACTTC
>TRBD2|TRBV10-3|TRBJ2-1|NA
CAISSSGSYNEQFF
TGTGCCATCAGCTCTAGCGGGTCCTACAATGAGCAGTTCTTC
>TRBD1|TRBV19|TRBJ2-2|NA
CASSTDRGRTGELFF
TGTGCCAGTAGTACGGACAGGGGCCGGACCGGGGAGCTGTTTTTT
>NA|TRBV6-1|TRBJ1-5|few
CASSETRTLGVNQPQHF
TGTGCCAGCAGTGAAACAAGGACTCTTGGGGTCAATCAGCCCCAGCATTTT
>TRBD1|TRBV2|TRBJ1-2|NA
CASGEGGPRTGHGYTF
TGTGCCAGCGGTGAGGGGGGGCCTAGGACAGGCCACGGCTACACCTTC
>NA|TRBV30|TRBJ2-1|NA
CAWIRSSTANEQFF
TGTGCCTGGATTAGGTCGTCAACCGCTAATGAGCAGTTCTTC
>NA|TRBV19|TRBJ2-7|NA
CASGKSSYEQYF
TGTGCCAGTGGGAAAAGCTCCTACGAGCAGTACTTC
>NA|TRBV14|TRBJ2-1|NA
CASSLFRNEQFF
TGTGCCAGCAGCCTTTTTCGCAATGAGCAGTTCTTC
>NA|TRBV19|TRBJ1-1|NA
CASSNVQREKAFF
TGTGCCAGTAGTAATGTGCAGAGAGAAAAAGCTTTCTTT
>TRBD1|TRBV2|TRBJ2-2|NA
CASSGQGTGELFF
TGTGCCAGCAGTGGACAGGGTACCGGGGAGCTGTTTTTT
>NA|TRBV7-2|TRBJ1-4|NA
CASSPWEHATNEKLFF
TGTGCCAGCAGCCCCTGGGAGCATGCAACTAATGAAAAACTGTTTTTT
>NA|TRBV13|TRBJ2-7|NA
CASSSGGPLGEQYF
TGTGCCAGCAGCTCCGGGGGGCCCCTCGGTGAGCAGTACTTC
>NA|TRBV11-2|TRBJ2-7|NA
CASGHWGPYEQYF
TGTGCCAGCGGTCATTGGGGACCCTACGAGCAGTACTTC
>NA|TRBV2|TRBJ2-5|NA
CASSVVGTGETQYF
TGTGCCAGCAGTGTGGTGGGGACGGGGGAGACCCAGTACTTC
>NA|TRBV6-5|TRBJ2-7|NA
CASSPQGGFGEQYF
TGTGCCAGCAGCCCTCAGGGGGGGTTTGGCGAGCAGTACTTC
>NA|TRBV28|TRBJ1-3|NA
CASSLGGYGNTIYF
TGTGCCAGCAGTTTAGGGGGATATGGAAACACCATATATTTT
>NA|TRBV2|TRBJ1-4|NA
CASRKASVEGEKLFF
TGTGCCAGCAGGAAGGCGTCTGTGGAGGGGGAAAAACTGTTTTTT